The 13 T cell receptor beta chains presented below share a single source sample, sequenced in a study of shared clonotypes between healthy human individuals. Profiling relied on immunoSEQ multiplex PCR, and the TCRdb table lists in-frame clones only, not all of them. This table has some 1,100,000 clones, roughly 74% appearing once. Sequenced input: memory CD4+ T cells from PBMCs. This sample's subset: CD45RA-negative fraction. All receptors come from a man between 18 and 29 years old in good health. Some clones in this sample may be carry-over from other donors' samples.

The chain uses TRBV7-3 and TRBJ1-2; 9 positions agree with TRBD1. The CDR3 has 13 amino acids. The ends lost 3 bases at V and 8 bases at J; junction bases unmatched: 4. The germline V gene encodes CDR1 SGHTA and CDR2 FQGTGA. For the CDR3, the DNA is TGTGCCAGCAGCTTGGGACAGGGAAGCGGCTACACCTTC. As protein: CASSLGQGSGYTF.

The CDR3 sequence: CASSLDRWGRPQHF. CDR3 bases: TGTGCCAGCAGTCTTGACAGGTGGGGGCGGCCCCAGCATTTT. The chain combines TRBV2 with TRBJ1-5; weak D call: TRBD1 (6 bases). The V and J ends lost 5 bases and 9 bases respectively, with 17 bases between them. Germline CDR1 and CDR2: SNHLY and FYNNEI. The CDR3 loop spans 14 amino acids.

On this clone itself: This may be a read error: a much more frequent sequence differs by one nucleotide. The same CDR3 can be traced to other DNA sequences in this sample. The chain combines TRBV5-1 with TRBJ2-1, with no clear D. Per the germline V gene, CDR1 is SGHRS and CDR2 is YFSETQ. This CDR3 is built from 13 residues. Trimming cost V 0 bases and J 4 bases, with 5 bases left between them. CDR3 sequence: CASSLGGYNEQFF. In nucleotides, the CDR3 is TGCGCCAGCAGCTTGGGAGGTTACAATGAGCAGTTCTTC.

This clone was found once. V gene TRBV28 combines with J gene TRBJ2-1; D might be TRBD1 or TRBD2, each matching 5 bases. Deletions cut 6 bases from V and 7 bases from J, with 19 bases between. The CDR3 has 15 residues. The V gene's germline CDR1 is MDHEN and CDR2 SYDVKM. The CDR3 bases are TGTGCCAGCAGGGGGACCCCTACCACGGGAAATGAGCAGTTCTTC. It codes for CASRGTPTTGNEQFF.

The genes are TRBV6-1 and TRBJ1-1; 8 bases are a match to TRBD1. The CDR3 runs 11 residues. Trimming took 7 bases from V and 11 from J; bases not matched to a gene: 6. Germline V gene lookup returns CDR1 MNHNS and CDR2 SASEGT. CDR3 region: CASNRGIGAFF. In DNA, the CDR3 is TGTGCCAGCAACAGGGGGATTGGTGCTTTCTTT.

The gene calls are TRBV6-1 and TRBJ1-2, with unresolved D. The germline gives CDR1 MNHNS, CDR2 SASEGT. CDR3 length: 15 residues. With 5 bases removed from V and 4 bases from J, the gap between germline ends came to 17 bases. CDR3 in amino acids: CASSSKVGGSYGYTF. The CDR3 DNA reads TGTGCCAGCAGTTCAAAGGTGGGAGGGAGCTATGGCTACACCTTC.

This chain connects TRBV15 to TRBJ2-5; 16 bases align to TRBD2. Germline V gene lookup returns CDR1 LNHNV and CDR2 YYDKDF (reference sequence). The CDR3 totals 18 residues. The V and J ends lost 5 bases and 1 base, in that order; junction bases with no gene match: 7. The CDR3 region is CATSPGTSGRVLQETQYF. For the CDR3, the DNA is TGTGCCACCAGCCCAGGGACTAGCGGGAGGGTCCTCCAAGAGACCCAGTACTTC.

The chain couples TRBV12-5 to TRBJ2-5, with D uncertain. Trimming cost V 1 base and J 0 bases, with 3 bases left between them. This CDR3 region has 13 residues. CDR1 is LGHNT, CDR2 FRNRAP, per germline. The CDR3 region has the DNA TGTGCTAGTGGTTTGGGACACCAAGAGACCCAGTACTTC. It translates to CASGLGHQETQYF.

The CDR3 DNA follows: TGTGCCAGCAGTGAACAGCGCTATGGCTACACCTTC. Protein sequence: CASSEQRYGYTF. The chain links TRBV2 to TRBJ1-2; D call uncertain. Germline loops: CDR1 SNHLY, CDR2 FYNNEI. V dropped 2 bases and J dropped 4 bases, with 5 bases sitting between them. The length of the CDR3 is 12 residues.

The rearrangement uses TRBV6-5 and TRBJ2-7, with D perhaps assigned TRBD1 or TRBD2 (5 bases each). Germline V gene sequence: CDR1 MNHEY, CDR2 SVGAGI. The CDR3 length is 15 residues. Trimming shortened V by 6 bases and J by 2 bases, and 17 bases separated the two germline ends. The CDR3 spells CASRLTRESTYEQYF. The CDR3 nucleotides are TGTGCCAGCAGACTGACCAGGGAGAGCACCTACGAGCAGTACTTC.

This clone was seen many times. The chain is built from TRBV2 and TRBJ2-7, with 7 nucleotides matching TRBD1. CDR1 is SNHLY and CDR2 is FYNNEI in the germline V gene. The CDR3 sequence is 13 residues long. Trimming at V came to 8 bases and at J to 0 bases, leaving 4 bases not matched to a gene. CDR3 DNA: TGTGCCAGCCAACAGGGGCGCTCCTACGAGCAGTACTTC. It yields the protein CASQQGRSYEQYF.

The chain has TRBV5-1 and TRBJ2-4; D not resolved. Germline V CDR1 and CDR2: SGHRS, YFSETQ. The CDR3 has 14 amino acids. V was pared by 4 bases and J by 8 bases, with 16 bases between. CDR3 residues: CASSPGAVTDIQYF. CDR3 nucleotides: TGCGCCAGCAGCCCGGGTGCGGTAACCGACATTCAGTACTTC.

This clone was observed a handful of times. The V call is TRBV28, the J call TRBJ1-1; no clear D. This CDR3 has 11 residues. V lost 5 bases and J lost 9, with 10 bases in between. CDR1 is MDHEN, CDR2 SYDVKM, per germline. The CDR3 loop is CASSVGMKAFF. CDR3 DNA: TGTGCCAGCAGTGTTGGGATGAAAGCTTTCTTT.